Presented here are 24 T cell receptor beta chains from one specimen sequenced in a study of blood T cells in healthy people across ages. Using a J-beta primer mix together with a sample-barcoded 5' primer, a second PCR was run for 7 to 11 cycles. TCRdb passed the 5' RACE reads through MiXCR, listing each CDR3 protein once. This sample has some 710,000 distinct CDR3 sequences, with around 50% found just once. The sequenced sample consisted of blood. The receptors come from a man older than 75 in good health.

The table lists this clonotype with a few counts. The chain carries TRBV10-3 and TRBJ1-6; D is unclear. Trimming shortened V by 3 bases and J by 5 bases, and 11 bases separated the two germline ends. The CDR3 runs 15 residues. Germline assignment: CDR1 ENHRY and CDR2 SYGVKD. CDR3 region: CAISDGSGNNSPLHF. The CDR3 nucleotides read TGTGCCATCAGTGACGGTTCCGGCAATAATTCACCCCTCCACTTT.

This clonotype was picked up a small number of times. The chain has TRBV20-1 and TRBJ2-5; TRBD1 agrees at 9 bases. Germline V CDR1 and CDR2: DFQATT, SNEGSKA (reference sequence). This CDR3 is 14 amino acids long. The V gene end was trimmed by 6 bases and the J gene end by 5 bases; junction bases not matched to a gene: 10. CDR3 coding DNA: TGCAGTGCCGTCCCCGGGACAGGGTCCGAGACCCAGTACTTC. It translates to CSAVPGTGSETQYF.

CDR3 sequence (DNA): TGCAGTGCTAGAGATAGCAGGGGAACCTCTGGGGCCAACGTCCTGACTTTC. This sequence encodes CSARDSRGTSGANVLTF. The rearrangement joins TRBV20-1 to TRBJ2-6; a weak D match, TRBD1 (6 bases). Germline assignment: CDR1 DFQATT and CDR2 SNEGSKA (reference sequence). This CDR3 has 17 amino acids. V gave up 0 bases and J gave up 0 bases, with 12 bases separating them.

This clonotype was counted a single time. As DNA, the CDR3 is TGCAGTGCTAGTCTCCGGGGGAACACCGGGGAGCTGTTTTTT. Its translation is CSASLRGNTGELFF. The gene calls are TRBV20-1 and TRBJ2-2; possibly TRBD2 for D (5 bases). Per the germline V gene, CDR1 is DFQATT and CDR2 is SNEGSKA (reference sequence). The V end lost 3 bases, the J end lost 1 base, and 9 bases lay between the germline ends. CDR3 length: 14 residues.

The J gene is TRBJ2-1, the V gene TRBV7-3; no reliable D call. V was trimmed by 5 bases and J by 6 bases, leaving 17 bases between them. CDR1 and CDR2 from the germline V gene are SGHTA and FQGTGA. The CDR3 covers 15 residues. The CDR3 DNA is TGTGCCAGCAGCCCCCTGGCAAACACCGTCAATGAGCAGTTCTTC. Its translation: CASSPLANTVNEQFF.

V is TRBV29-1 and J is TRBJ2-4; 14 positions agree with TRBD2. This CDR3 is built from 17 residues. The germline gives CDR1 SQVTM, CDR2 ANQGSEA. V was pared by 7 bases and J by 3 bases, with 11 bases of the junction left unmatched. The CDR3, as DNA: TGCAGCGCCCAAGCGGGACTAGCGGGAGTTGGCAAAAACATTCAGTACTTC. Protein product: CSAQAGLAGVGKNIQYF.

This clonotype was counted between two and nine times. The chain joins TRBV20-1 to TRBJ1-1; D gene unclear. The germline V gene encodes CDR1 DFQATT and CDR2 SNEGSKA (reference sequence). Deletions cut 2 bases from V and 1 base from J, with 5 bases between. This CDR3 region has 12 residues. CDR3 bases: TGCAGTGCTAGAACTTCGAACACTGAAGCTTTCTTT. It translates to CSARTSNTEAFF.

On this clonotype itself: A much larger clonotype is one base distant, so this may be a read error. This CDR3 fails to terminate in the conserved phenylalanine or tryptophan, so it likely reflects a read error. V gene TRBV29-1 combines with J gene TRBJ2-5; weak D call: TRBD2 (6 bases). Gene TRBJ2-7 matches the end of the DNA better, so the J call may be wrong. The germline V gene has CDR1 SQVTM and CDR2 ANQGSEA. This CDR3 region has 12 residues. CDR3 sequence: CSVVTGVYEQYY. CDR3 in DNA: TGCAGCGTTGTGACGGGGGTCTACGAGCAGTACTAC.

This clonotype has a single count. A junction boundary mismatches the germline segment, possibly from a read error. CDR3 in amino acids: CASSPPAGASTDMQYF. CDR3 nucleotides: TGTGCCAGCAGTCCCCCCGCGGGAGCTAGCACAGATATGCAGTATTTT. This chain uses TRBV28 with TRBJ2-3; 7 bases line up with TRBD2. The CDR3 is 16 residues long. From germline, CDR1 is MDHEN and CDR2 SYDVKM.

J is TRBJ2-2 and V is TRBV5-1, with no clear D. The germline V gene has CDR1 SGHRS and CDR2 YFSETQ. The V and J ends lost 0 bases and 5 bases respectively, with 11 bases between them. The CDR3 is 15 residues long. The CDR3 loop reads CASSLDGPRTGELFF. CDR3 DNA: TGCGCCAGCAGCTTGGATGGACCCCGAACCGGGGAGCTGTTTTTT.

This clonotype was counted a few times. The rearrangement uses TRBV7-9 and TRBJ2-1; possible D gene TRBD1, 6 bases. This CDR3 has 12 residues. Germline values: CDR1 SEHNR, CDR2 FQNEAQ (reference sequence). Trimming pared 3 bases from V and 9 bases from J, leaving 9 bases between. The DNA for the CDR3 is TGTGCCAGCAGCTTTGGGGGCGGTGAGCAGTTCTTC. It translates to CASSFGGGEQFF.

The sample holds a few counts of this clonotype. The chain links TRBV24-1 to TRBJ2-1, with 8 bases identical to TRBD1. The CDR3 length is 13 residues. Losses at the gene ends were 7 bases for V and 7 bases for J; bases not matched to a gene: 5. Germline V gene sequence: CDR1 KGHDR, CDR2 SFDVKD. For the CDR3, the DNA is TGTGCCACCAGCGGACAGGGTCGAAATGAGCAGTTCTTC. Amino acids: CATSGQGRNEQFF.

This clonotype was seen more than once but under ten times. The J gene is TRBJ2-3, the V gene TRBV27; 11 positions agree with TRBD2. The CDR3 sequence is 17 residues long. V dropped 5 bases and J dropped 3; count of bases not matched to a gene: 10. Germline V CDR1 and CDR2: MNHEY, SMNVEV (reference sequence). The CDR3 nucleotides are TGTGCCAGCAGTCGGCGGACTAGCGGGTGGGGGACAGATACGCAGTATTTT. Amino acid sequence: CASSRRTSGWGTDTQYF.

In its sample, this clonotype was seen once. In DNA, the CDR3 is TGCAGTGCTTCTGATAGCGGGAGGACTACCTACGAGCAGTACTTC. Translation: CSASDSGRTTYEQYF. V gene TRBV20-1 combines with J gene TRBJ2-5, with 10 bases identical to TRBD2. The J call may not be correct, given that the DNA end is closer to TRBJ2-7. Germline CDR1 is DFQATT and CDR2 is SNEGSKA (reference sequence). There are 15 residues in the CDR3.

On this clonotype itself: The junction and the germline gene differ at one end; a read error may be behind it. The chain joins TRBV28 to TRBJ2-5, with TRBD1 matching over 9 bases. The J call may be wrong; the DNA end is better matched by TRBJ2-7. Germline V CDR1 and CDR2: MDHEN, SYDVKM. CDR3 length: 14 residues. Here the CDR3 DNA reads TGTACCAGCAGTGAACAGGGGGCAGGTCCCGAGCAGTACTTC. Amino acids: CTSSEQGAGPEQYF.

The chain carries TRBV3-1 and TRBJ2-1; 9 bases map to TRBD2. The CDR3 sequence is 15 residues long. CDR1 and CDR2 from the germline V gene are LGHDT and YNNKEL (reference sequence). The V segment lost 1 base and the J segment 6 bases; nucleotides outside the gene matches: 4. This CDR3 is CASSQGTSVGNEQFF. The CDR3 DNA is TGTGCCAGCAGCCAAGGGACTAGCGTGGGCAATGAGCAGTTCTTC.

This clonotype was counted once. This rearrangement joins TRBV28 to TRBJ1-1, with 7 positions matching TRBD1. CDR1 is MDHEN, CDR2 SYDVKM, per germline. This CDR3 is 15 amino acids long. J was trimmed by 4 bases and V by 4 bases; bases with no gene match: 9. CDR3 amino acids: CASSSNYRGGTEAFF. Written as DNA, the CDR3 is TGTGCCAGCAGTTCTAATTACAGGGGCGGCACTGAAGCTTTCTTT.

Worth noting for this clonotype: Given a much more abundant clone one base away, this may be a read error. The gene calls are TRBV4-2 and TRBJ2-7, with D possibly being TRBD2 (5 bases). Gene TRBJ2-5 matches the end of the DNA better, so the J call may be wrong. Germline CDR1 is LGHNA and CDR2 is YNFKEQ. CDR3 length equals 18 residues. The CDR3 coding sequence is TGTGCCAGCAGCCAAGAGGAGCTGGGAGCGGAACTAAAAGAGACCCAGTACTTC. Its translation is CASSQEELGAELKETQYF.

The chain is built from TRBV2 and TRBJ2-7, with D possibly TRBD2 on 7 matching bases. The CDR3 extends over 14 amino acids. V was shortened by 3 bases and J by 3 bases, with 12 bases between the two germline ends. The germline CDR1 and CDR2 sequences are SNHLY and FYNNEI. The CDR3 sequence: CASSDNREGYEQYF. CDR3 nucleotide sequence: TGTGCCAGCAGTGATAACAGGGAGGGCTACGAGCAGTACTTC.

Remarks on this clonotype: A much larger clone is a single base away; this may be a read error. The rearrangement joins TRBV12-3 or TRBV12-4 to TRBJ2-5; D unclear. This CDR3 region has 13 residues. V was cut by 7 bases and J by 2 bases, with 11 bases left in between. The CDR3 region has the DNA TGTGCCAGCAATTCGCGGCGTCAAGAGACCCAGTACTTC. As protein: CASNSRRQETQYF.

This clonotype has more than one count but fewer than ten. The V and J genes are TRBV6-1 and TRBJ1-4; no clear D gene. V gave up 7 bases and J gave up 4 bases, with 10 bases separating them. The length of the CDR3 is 13 residues. Germline-derived CDR1 and CDR2 are MNHNS and SASEGT. Written as DNA, the CDR3 is TGTGCCAGCATAGACGGATTTAATGAAAAACTGTTTTTT. As protein: CASIDGFNEKLFF.

This clonotype showed up just a few times. The rearrangement uses TRBV12-3 or TRBV12-4 and TRBJ2-1; D call uncertain. This CDR3 spans 14 amino acids. The V end lost 3 bases, the J end lost 3 bases, and 9 bases lay between the germline ends. The CDR3 here is CASSFQPSYNEQFF. The DNA of the CDR3 is TGTGCCAGCAGTTTTCAGCCGAGCTACAATGAGCAGTTCTTC.

CDR3 DNA sequence: TGTGCCAGCAGCCAGGACGGAGCTGGAGGCTACGAGCAGTACTTC. Its translation is CASSQDGAGGYEQYF. The chain carries TRBV9 and TRBJ2-7; D is perhaps TRBD2 (5 bases). Germline loops: CDR1 SGDLS, CDR2 YYNGEE. V was pared by 4 bases and J by 3 bases, with 17 bases between. The CDR3 runs 15 residues.

As for this clonotype: This could be a read error, since a much larger clone is one nucleotide away. V and J are TRBV21-1 and TRBJ1-2; the DNA was not used to check the table's D call, TRBD1. TRBV21-1 represents a pseudogene. There are 16 residues in the CDR3. The CDR3 sequence is CASGRTSGTGRYGYTF. Written as DNA, the CDR3 is TGTGCCAGCGGCAGGACATCCGGGACAGGGCGCTATGGCTACACCTTC.